Following are 7 T cell receptor beta chains from one sample sequenced in a study of OX40 agonist ivuxolimab in advanced cancers. The protocol used for the library was the immunoSEQ multiplex PCR assay. TCRdb holds this immuneACCESS table with in-frame rearrangements only. Some clones are missing; in checked studies, unresolved V genes explain under half, and the rest has no known cause. The table for this sample lists 80,000 to 95,000 clones; under 95% of them were counted only once. Roughly 9.3% of the sample comes from the top ten. The sample here was CD4+ or CD8+ T cells sorted from blood, taken in a trial of the OX40 agonist ivuxolimab. These TCRs come from an adult with an advanced solid tumor such as melanoma, head and neck, liver or kidney cancer.

This chain uses TRBV5-1 with TRBJ2-2; TRBD2 matches 8 bases. The germline V gene encodes CDR1 SGHRS and CDR2 YFSETQ. With 1 base clipped from V and 1 base from J, the junction kept 6 bases outside the gene matches. This CDR3 region has 17 residues. CDR3 region: CASSLWPSGLNTGELFF. CDR3 coding DNA: TGCGCCAGCAGCTTGTGGCCTAGCGGGTTGAACACCGGGGAGCTGTTTTTT.

The chain has TRBV27 and TRBJ2-2; 7 nucleotides align to TRBD1. CDR3 length equals 15 residues. Trimming removed 2 bases from V and 4 bases from J; junction bases left unmatched: 4. Germline values: CDR1 MNHEY, CDR2 SMNVEV (reference sequence). The chain's CDR3 is CASSLLRGSTGELFF. CDR3 DNA: TGTGCCAGCAGTTTACTCAGGGGGTCCACCGGGGAGCTGTTTTTT.

The chain has TRBV9 and TRBJ2-1; 12 bases align to TRBD2. The CDR3 covers 16 residues. The junction had 4 bases not matched to a gene; V was cut back by 4 bases and J by 2 bases. Germline lookup yields CDR1 SGDLS and CDR2 YYNGEE. DNA of the CDR3: TGTGCCAGCAGCTTTCGGACTAGCGGGACCTACAATGAGCAGTTCTTC. Translation: CASSFRTSGTYNEQFF. The entire variable domain, with the rest obtained from reference TRBV9 and TRBJ2-1, is as follows: DSGVTQTPKHLITATGQRVTLRCSPRSGDLSVYWYQQSLDQGLQFLIQYYNGEERAKGNILERFSAQQFPDLHSELNLSSLELGDSALYFCASSFRTSGTYNEQFFGPGTRLTVL.

The chain links TRBV5-4 to TRBJ1-2; TRBD1 is a possible D gene (5 bases). V lost 4 bases to trimming and J lost 3 bases, with 16 bases between them. CDR3 length: 15 amino acids. Germline loops: CDR1 SGHNT, CDR2 YYREEE (reference sequence). CDR3 protein: CASSPLPGGDYGYTF. Written as DNA, the CDR3 is TGTGCCAGCAGCCCCCTGCCGGGGGGTGACTATGGCTACACCTTC. Combining the CDR3 with reference TRBV5-4 and TRBJ1-2 gives the whole variable domain ETGVTQSPTHLIKTRGQQVTLRCSSQSGHNTVSWYQQALGQGPQFIFQYYREEENGRGNFPPRFSGLQFPNYSSELNVNALELDDSALYLCASSPLPGGDYGYTFGSGTRLTVV.

This clone was observed once. The rearrangement uses TRBV4-1 and TRBJ2-7; 9 bases match TRBD2. The germline gives CDR1 MGHRA, CDR2 YSYEKL. V dropped 1 base and J dropped 4; count of bases not matched to a gene: 2. This CDR3 spans 14 amino acids. The chain's CDR3 is CASSQVREGYEQYF. CDR3 nucleotides: TGCGCCAGCAGCCAAGTGCGGGAGGGGTACGAGCAGTACTTC.

V and J are TRBV10-3 and TRBJ2-2; D perhaps matches TRBD2 (6 bases). The CDR3 loop spans 15 amino acids. V was trimmed by 8 bases and J by 0 bases, leaving 13 bases between them. Germline CDR1 and CDR2: ENHRY and SYGVKD. The CDR3 reads CAILVGTSNTGELFF. The DNA of the CDR3 is TGTGCCATCCTCGTCGGGACTTCGAACACCGGGGAGCTGTTTTTT.

The chain links TRBV7-9 to TRBJ2-5, with D perhaps TRBD2 (6 bases). Deletions cut 11 bases from V and 4 bases from J, with 20 bases between. The length of the CDR3 is 14 residues. Germline-derived CDR1 and CDR2 are SEHNR and FQNEAQ (reference sequence). The CDR3 region has the DNA TGTGCCGGAGAAGAAGGAGGGCCGCCAGAGACCCAGTACTTC. It codes for CAGEEGGPPETQYF.